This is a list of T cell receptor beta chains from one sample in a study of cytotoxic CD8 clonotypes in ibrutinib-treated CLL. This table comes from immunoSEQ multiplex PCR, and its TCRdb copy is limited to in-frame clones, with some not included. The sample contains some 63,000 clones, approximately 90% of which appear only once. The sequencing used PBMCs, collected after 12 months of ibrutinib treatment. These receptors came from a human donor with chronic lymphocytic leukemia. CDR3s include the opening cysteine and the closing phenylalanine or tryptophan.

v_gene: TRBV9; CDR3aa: CASSVASGTGRLLVF
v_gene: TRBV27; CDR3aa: CASKSARGGTNEKLFF
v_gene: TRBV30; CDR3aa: CAWSGGVFNEQFF
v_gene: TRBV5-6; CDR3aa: CAISRAGSTDTQYF
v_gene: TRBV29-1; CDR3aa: CSAGGGAVGYTF
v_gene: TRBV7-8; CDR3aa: CASSLGRLLRADTQYF
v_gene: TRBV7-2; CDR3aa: CASSLERVPPYNEQFF
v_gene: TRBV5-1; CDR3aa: CASSLKPLAGGVDKNIQYF
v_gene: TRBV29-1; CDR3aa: CSVDGQGWYNNEQFF
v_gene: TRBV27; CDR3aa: CASSFDYNTGELFF
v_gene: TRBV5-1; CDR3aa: CASSYQRTGGFAGELFF
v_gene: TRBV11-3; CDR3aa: CASSLTQGGVYEQYF
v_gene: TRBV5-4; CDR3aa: CASSSYRWGTEAFF
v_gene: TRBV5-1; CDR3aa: CASSVGYYGYTF
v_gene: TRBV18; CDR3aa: CASSEVREGHTEAFF
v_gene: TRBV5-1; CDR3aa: CASSSRGTYEQYF
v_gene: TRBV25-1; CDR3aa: CASSTGGVYGYTF
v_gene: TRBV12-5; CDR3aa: CASGPSGGFGETQYF
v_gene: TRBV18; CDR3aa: CASSPALNTEAFF
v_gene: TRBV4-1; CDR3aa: CASSQDLGLAGHLSSTDTQYF
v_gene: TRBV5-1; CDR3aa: CASSLALAADTDTQYF
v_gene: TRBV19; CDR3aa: CASSITPGTNTGELFF
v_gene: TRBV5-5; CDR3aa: CASTLSSDNEKLFF
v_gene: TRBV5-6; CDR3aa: CASSFQLAASYEQYF
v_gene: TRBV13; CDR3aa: CASSWRTSESTDTQYF
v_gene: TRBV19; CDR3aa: CASSIPPTGTGDHEQYF
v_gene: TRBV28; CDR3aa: CASRQGQSPYEQYF
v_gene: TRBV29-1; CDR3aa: CSVEDRRDRVIGYTF
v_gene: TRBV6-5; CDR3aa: CASSRDSPVYNEQFF
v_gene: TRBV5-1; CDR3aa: CASSLMGTRNYNEQFF
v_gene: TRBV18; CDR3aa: CASSPPWGKSSYNEQFF
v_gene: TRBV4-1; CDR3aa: CASSQGIQGYYGYTF
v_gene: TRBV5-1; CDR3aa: CASSGSTSGRDSYEQYF
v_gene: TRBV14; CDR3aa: CASSQDETGHNEQFF
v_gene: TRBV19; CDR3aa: CASSIRLAATIGGNTGELFF
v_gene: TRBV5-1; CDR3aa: CASSTEPRDRGINQPQHF
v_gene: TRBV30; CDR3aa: CAWSVLPTQYF
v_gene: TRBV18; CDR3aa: CASSPDRGNTEAFF
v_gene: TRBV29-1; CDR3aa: CSVRDLTQYF
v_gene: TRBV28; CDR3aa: CASSLSRGVGYTF
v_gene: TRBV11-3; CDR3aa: CASAGGSGNTIYF
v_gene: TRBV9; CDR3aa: CASSFRDRLTGELFF
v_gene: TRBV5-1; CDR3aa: CASSFSLGRGNTEAFF
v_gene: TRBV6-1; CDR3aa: CASRSGAYNEQFF
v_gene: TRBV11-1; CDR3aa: CASSLGGQGTDTQYF
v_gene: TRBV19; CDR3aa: CASSFRQVTDTQYF
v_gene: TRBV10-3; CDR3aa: CAIKADLSNQPQHF
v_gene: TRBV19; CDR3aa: CASSTRAGATNEKLFF
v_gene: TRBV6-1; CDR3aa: CASPPDSLYEQYF
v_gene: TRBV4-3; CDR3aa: CASSQGIRWREESADTQYF
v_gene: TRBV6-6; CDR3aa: CASSYTLGLEQYF
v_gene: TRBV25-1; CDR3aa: CASSGTGAYNEQFF
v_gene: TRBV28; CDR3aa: CASSVQTGTENQPQHF
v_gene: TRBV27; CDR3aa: CASVFLTEAFF
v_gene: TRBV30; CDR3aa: CAWGGGNQPQHF